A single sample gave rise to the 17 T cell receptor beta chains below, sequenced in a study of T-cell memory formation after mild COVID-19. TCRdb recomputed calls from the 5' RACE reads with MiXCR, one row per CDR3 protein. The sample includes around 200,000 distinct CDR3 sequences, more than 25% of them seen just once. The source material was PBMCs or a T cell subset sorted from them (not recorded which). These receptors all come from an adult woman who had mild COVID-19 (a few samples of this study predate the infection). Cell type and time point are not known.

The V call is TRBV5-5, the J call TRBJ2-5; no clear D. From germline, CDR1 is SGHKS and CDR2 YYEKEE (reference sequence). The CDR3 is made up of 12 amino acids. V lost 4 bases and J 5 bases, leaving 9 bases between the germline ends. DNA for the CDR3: TGTGCCAGCAGCCCTGCTAGTGAGACCCAGTACTTC. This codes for CASSPASETQYF.

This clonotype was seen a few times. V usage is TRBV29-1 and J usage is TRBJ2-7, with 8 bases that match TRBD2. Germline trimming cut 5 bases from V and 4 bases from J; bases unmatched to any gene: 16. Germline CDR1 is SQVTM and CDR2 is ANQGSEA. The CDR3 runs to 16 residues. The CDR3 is CSVRTATGGLQYEQYF. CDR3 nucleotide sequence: TGCAGCGTTCGCACAGCGACGGGAGGGCTTCAATACGAGCAGTACTTC.

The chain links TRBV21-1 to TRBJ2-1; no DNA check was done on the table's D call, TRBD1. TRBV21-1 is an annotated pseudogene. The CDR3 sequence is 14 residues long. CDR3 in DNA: TGTGCCAGCAGCGGTACCACCCGGGGCAATGAGCAGTTCTTC. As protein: CASSGTTRGNEQFF.

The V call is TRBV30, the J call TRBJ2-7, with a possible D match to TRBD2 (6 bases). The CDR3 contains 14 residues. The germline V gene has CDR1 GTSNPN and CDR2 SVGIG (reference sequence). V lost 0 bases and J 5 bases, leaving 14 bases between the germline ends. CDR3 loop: CAWSVLGGADEQYF. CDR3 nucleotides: TGTGCCTGGAGTGTACTAGGAGGGGCAGACGAGCAGTACTTC.

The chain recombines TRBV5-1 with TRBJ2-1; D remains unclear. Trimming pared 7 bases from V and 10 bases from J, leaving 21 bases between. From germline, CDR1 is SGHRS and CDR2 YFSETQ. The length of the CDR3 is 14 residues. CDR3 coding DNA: TGCGCCAGCGTCTCCTTACCGTCTGGGTACGAGCAGTTCTTC. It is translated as CASVSLPSGYEQFF.

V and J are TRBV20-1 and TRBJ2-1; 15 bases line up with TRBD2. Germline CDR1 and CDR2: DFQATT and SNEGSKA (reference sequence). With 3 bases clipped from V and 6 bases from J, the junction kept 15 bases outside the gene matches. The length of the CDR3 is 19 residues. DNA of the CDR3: TGCAGTGCTAGTACCCCTCCCGGGACTAGCGGGAGGAAGTTCAATGAGCAGTTCTTC. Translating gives CSASTPPGTSGRKFNEQFF.

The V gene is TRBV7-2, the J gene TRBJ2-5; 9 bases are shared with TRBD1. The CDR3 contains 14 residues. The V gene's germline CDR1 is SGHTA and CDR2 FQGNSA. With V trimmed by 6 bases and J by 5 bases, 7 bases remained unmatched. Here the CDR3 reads CASRGQGGAETQYF. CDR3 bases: TGTGCCAGCAGGGGACAGGGAGGCGCGGAGACCCAGTACTTC.

The CDR3 sequence: CASSRGQGRYEQYF. The CDR3 DNA sequence: TGTGCCAGCAGCCGGGGGCAGGGAAGATACGAGCAGTACTTC. The gene calls are TRBV21-1 and TRBJ2-7; TRBD1 reflects the table's D call only, with no check against the DNA. TRBV21-1 is a listed pseudogene. The CDR3 consists of 14 residues.

This CDR3 is CASRMGLAGFIDEQFF. DNA of the CDR3: TGTGCCAGCAGGATGGGACTAGCCGGATTCATCGATGAGCAGTTCTTC. The V gene is TRBV2, the J gene TRBJ2-1, with 9 nucleotides matching TRBD2. Germline V gene sequence: CDR1 SNHLY, CDR2 FYNNEI. This CDR3 has 16 residues. Trimming took 6 bases from V and 8 from J; bases not matched to a gene: 14.

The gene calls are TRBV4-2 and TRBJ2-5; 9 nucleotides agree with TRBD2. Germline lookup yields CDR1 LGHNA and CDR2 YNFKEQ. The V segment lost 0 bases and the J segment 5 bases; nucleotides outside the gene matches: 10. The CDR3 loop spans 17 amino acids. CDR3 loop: CASSQDPAGTSMETQYF. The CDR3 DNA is TGTGCCAGCAGCCAAGATCCCGCAGGGACTAGCATGGAGACCCAGTACTTC.

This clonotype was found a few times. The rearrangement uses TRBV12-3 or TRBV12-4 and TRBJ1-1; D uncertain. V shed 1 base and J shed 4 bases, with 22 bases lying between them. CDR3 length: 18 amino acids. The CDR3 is CASSLVLGVRVGGTEAFF. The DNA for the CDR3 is TGTGCCAGCAGTTTAGTCTTGGGCGTGAGGGTTGGTGGCACTGAAGCTTTCTTT.

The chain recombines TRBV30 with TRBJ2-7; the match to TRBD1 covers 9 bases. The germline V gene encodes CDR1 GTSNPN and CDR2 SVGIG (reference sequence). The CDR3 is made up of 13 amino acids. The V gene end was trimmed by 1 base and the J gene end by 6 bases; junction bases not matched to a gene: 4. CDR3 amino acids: CAWSAGQGGEQYF. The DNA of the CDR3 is TGTGCCTGGAGTGCGGGACAGGGAGGCGAGCAGTACTTC. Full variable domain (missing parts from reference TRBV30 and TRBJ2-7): SQTIHQWPATLVQPVGSPLSLECTVEGTSNPNLYWYRQAAGRGLQLLFYSVGIGQISSEVPQNLSASRPQDRQFILSSKKLLLSDSGFYLCAWSAGQGGEQYFGPGTRLTVT.

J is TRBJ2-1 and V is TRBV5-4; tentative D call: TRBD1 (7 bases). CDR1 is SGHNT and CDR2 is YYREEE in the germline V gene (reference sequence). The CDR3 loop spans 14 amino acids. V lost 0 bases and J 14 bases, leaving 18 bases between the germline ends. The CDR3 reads CASSLESSLRGEFF. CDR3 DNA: TGTGCCAGCAGCTTGGAGAGTTCCCTCAGGGGGGAGTTCTTC. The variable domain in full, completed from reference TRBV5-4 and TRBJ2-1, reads ETGVTQSPTHLIKTRGQQVTLRCSSQSGHNTVSWYQQALGQGPQFIFQYYREEENGRGNFPPRFSGLQFPNYSSELNVNALELDDSALYLCASSLESSLRGEFFGPGTRLTVL.

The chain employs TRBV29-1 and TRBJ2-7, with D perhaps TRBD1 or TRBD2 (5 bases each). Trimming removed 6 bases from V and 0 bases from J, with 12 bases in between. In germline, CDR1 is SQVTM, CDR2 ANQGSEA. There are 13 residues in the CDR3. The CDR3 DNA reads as TGCAGCGTGGGGGACCCCCTCTCCTACGAGCAGTACTTC. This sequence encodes CSVGDPLSYEQYF.

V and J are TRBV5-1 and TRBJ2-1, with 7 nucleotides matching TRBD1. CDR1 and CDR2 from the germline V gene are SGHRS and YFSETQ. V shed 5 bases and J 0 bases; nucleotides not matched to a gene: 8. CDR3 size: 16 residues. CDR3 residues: CASRTGTADSYNEQFF. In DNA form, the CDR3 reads TGCGCCAGCAGAACCGGGACAGCAGACTCCTACAATGAGCAGTTCTTC.

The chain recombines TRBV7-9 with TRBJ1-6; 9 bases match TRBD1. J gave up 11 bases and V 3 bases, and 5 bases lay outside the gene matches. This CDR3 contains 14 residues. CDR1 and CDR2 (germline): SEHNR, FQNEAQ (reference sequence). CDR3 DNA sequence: TGTGCCAGCAGCTTGGGACAGGGTTTCACACCCCTCCACTTT. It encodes CASSLGQGFTPLHF.

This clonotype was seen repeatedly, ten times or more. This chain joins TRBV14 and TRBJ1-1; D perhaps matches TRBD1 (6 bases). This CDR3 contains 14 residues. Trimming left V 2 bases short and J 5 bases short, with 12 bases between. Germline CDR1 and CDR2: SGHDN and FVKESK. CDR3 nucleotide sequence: TGTGCCAGCAGCCAACGGGGGGGGCAAACTGAAGCTTTCTTT. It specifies CASSQRGGQTEAFF.